The clone carrying this TCR beta chain has ten or more counts. Its antigen remains unknown. The ends were cut back, 1 base at V and 5 bases at J, with 12 bases in the middle. Germline V gives CDR1 MGHDK, CDR2 SYGVNS. The CDR3 covers 14 residues. These data are taken from a study of T cells in Graves' hyperthyroidism and ophthalmopathy. Study-wide findings and caveats: Most thyroid clonotypes that were expanded above 0.001 also turned up in blood.

Amplification of TCR beta CDR3 regions was performed using RNA transcripts as template. HTBI primers were employed in a first-round RT-PCR of the TCR CDR3. TCRdb recomputed calls from the multiplex PCR reads with MiXCR, one row per CDR3 protein. The table includes 400,000 to 550,000 distinct CDR3 sequences, around 22% detected once. The cohort's ophthalmopathy patients, a group with duration under 3 months, had a Clinical Activity Score of at least 3 and a NOSPECS grade of at least 4. Clinical symptoms, serum thyroxine, TRAb, thyroid ultrasound and orbital computed tomography informed diagnoses. The source material was blood. This TCR was sampled from a woman in her 30s with Graves' ophthalmopathy. This rearrangement joins TRBV25-1 to TRBJ2-7; unclear D gene. The CDR3, as DNA: TGTGCCAGCAGTGAATTGGGCCAATCCAACGAGCAGTACTTC. This codes for CASSELGQSNEQYF.